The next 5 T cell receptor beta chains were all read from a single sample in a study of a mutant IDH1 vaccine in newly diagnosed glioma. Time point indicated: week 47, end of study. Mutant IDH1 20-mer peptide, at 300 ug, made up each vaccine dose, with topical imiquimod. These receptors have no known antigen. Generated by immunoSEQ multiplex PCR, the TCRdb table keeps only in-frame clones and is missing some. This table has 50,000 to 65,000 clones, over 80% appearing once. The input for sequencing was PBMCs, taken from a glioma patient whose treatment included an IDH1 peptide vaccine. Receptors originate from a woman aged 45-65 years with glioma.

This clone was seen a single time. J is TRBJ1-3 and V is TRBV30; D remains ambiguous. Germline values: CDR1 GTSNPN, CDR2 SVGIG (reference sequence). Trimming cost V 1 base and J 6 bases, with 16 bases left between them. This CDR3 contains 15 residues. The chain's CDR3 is CAWSDKRGLKNTIYF. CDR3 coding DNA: TGTGCCTGGAGTGACAAACGAGGGCTGAAAAACACCATATATTTT.

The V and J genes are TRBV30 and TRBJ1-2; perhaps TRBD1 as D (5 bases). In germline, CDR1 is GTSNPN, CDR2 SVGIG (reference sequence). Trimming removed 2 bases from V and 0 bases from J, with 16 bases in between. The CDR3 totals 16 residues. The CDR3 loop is CAWSPYTGRTNYGYTF. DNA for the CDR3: TGTGCCTGGAGTCCATATACGGGACGGACTAACTATGGCTACACCTTC.

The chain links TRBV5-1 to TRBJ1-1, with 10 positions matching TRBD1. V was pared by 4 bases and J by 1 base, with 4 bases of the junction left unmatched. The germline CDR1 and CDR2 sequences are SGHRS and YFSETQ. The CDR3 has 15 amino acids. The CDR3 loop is CASSIGDRGNTEAFF. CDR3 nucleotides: TGCGCCAGCAGCATAGGGGACAGGGGGAACACTGAAGCTTTCTTT. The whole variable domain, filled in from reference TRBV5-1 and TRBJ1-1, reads KAGVTQTPRYLIKTRGQQVTLSCSPISGHRSVSWYQQTPGQGLQFLFEYFSETQRNKGNFPGRFSGRQFSNSRSEMNVSTLELGDSALYLCASSIGDRGNTEAFFGQGTRLTVV.

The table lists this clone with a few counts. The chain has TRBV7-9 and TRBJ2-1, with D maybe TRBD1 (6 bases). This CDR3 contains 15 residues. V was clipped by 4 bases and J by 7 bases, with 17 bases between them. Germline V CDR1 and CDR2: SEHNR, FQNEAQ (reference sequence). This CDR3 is CASSSPGVGANEQFF. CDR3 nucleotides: TGTGCCAGCAGCTCCCCAGGGGTGGGGGCTAATGAGCAGTTCTTC.

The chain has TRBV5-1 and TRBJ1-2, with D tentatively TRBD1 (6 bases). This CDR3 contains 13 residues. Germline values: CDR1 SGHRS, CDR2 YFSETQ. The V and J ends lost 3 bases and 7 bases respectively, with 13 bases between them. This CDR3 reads CASSWGGASGYTF. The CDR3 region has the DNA TGCGCCAGCAGCTGGGGGGGGGCCTCTGGCTACACCTTC.